This T cell receptor beta chain stems from a study of T cell responses to AZD1222 COVID-19 vaccine. The wider study: Pooled together were second doses at about 4 or about 12 weeks.

Profiled with immunoSEQ multiplex PCR; TCRdb holds only in-frame clones, not every one. Of 170,000 or so clones listed, 75% to 95% were seen once; the top ten hold less than 3%. The sample holds a few counts of this clone. What it binds is unknown. Study outcomes and limitations: Among the donors, most were white British and more were female, and clonal diversity was possibly underestimated. Spike as a whole was targeted by vaccine-associated CD4 TCRs, dominant at 160-218 and 743-854. Nearly half of the spike-specific TCRs reportedly recognize variant regions that carry no mutations.

V was trimmed by 6 bases and J by 1 base, leaving 9 bases between them. The germline gives CDR1 MRHNA, CDR2 SNTAGT. The CDR3 loop spans 14 amino acids. Here the sequenced sample was peripheral blood, taken on day 0 of AZD1222 vaccination. The rearrangement uses TRBV6-4 and TRBJ2-2; D assignment may be TRBD1 or TRBD2 (5 bases each). The clonotype comes from an adult in good health. The CDR3 DNA sequence: TGTGCCAGCAGCCGGGACCAGAACACCGGGGAGCTGTTTTTT. This encodes CASSRDQNTGELFF.